These 7 T cell receptor beta chains share one sample of origin, sequenced in a study of shared clonotypes between healthy human individuals. Naive CD8 isolation took CD45RO-negative cells positively selected for CCR7 and excluded terminally differentiated effector memory CD45RA+ cells. Only in-frame clones appear in the TCRdb table, and some are missing; sequencing was by immunoSEQ multiplex PCR. The sample consists of around 1.9 million clones, roughly 91% of them appearing once. Source material: naive CD8+ T cells from PBMCs. Every receptor here comes from a man aged 18 to 30 in good health. Some clones in this sample may be carry-over from other donors' samples.

J is TRBJ2-7 and V is TRBV5-5; tentatively, D is TRBD1 or TRBD2 (6 bases each). CDR1 is SGHKS, CDR2 YYEKEE, per germline (reference sequence). Trimming took 6 bases from V and 6 from J, leaving 19 bases between them. The CDR3 covers 14 residues. CDR3 amino acids: CASTKGGPPGEQYF. The CDR3 DNA reads TGTGCCAGCACCAAGGGGGGTCCGCCCGGCGAGCAGTACTTC.

The rearrangement joins TRBV5-6 to TRBJ2-5; 8 nucleotides line up with TRBD2. With V trimmed by 0 bases and J by 3 bases, 1 base remained unmatched. The length of the CDR3 is 14 residues. Looked up from germline, CDR1 is SGHDT and CDR2 is YYEEEE. The CDR3 sequence: CASSLVLAEETQYF. The CDR3 DNA sequence: TGTGCCAGCAGCTTGGTACTAGCGGAAGAGACCCAGTACTTC. Complete variable domain (other parts from reference TRBV5-6 and TRBJ2-5): DAGVTQSPTHLIKTRGQQVTLRCSPKSGHDTVSWYQQALGQGPQFIFQYYEEEERQRGNFPDRFSGHQFPNYSSELNVNALLLGDSALYLCASSLVLAEETQYFGPGTRLLVL.

The chain is built from TRBV28 and TRBJ2-7, with 7 bases matching TRBD1. Trimming took 4 bases from V and 5 from J; bases not matched to a gene: 14. The CDR3 has 16 amino acids. Germline V gene data show CDR1 as MDHEN and CDR2 as SYDVKM. CDR3 in amino acids: CASSSDPTGQLHEQYF. In nucleotides, the CDR3 is TGTGCCAGCAGTTCGGACCCGACGGGACAGTTACACGAGCAGTACTTC.

The chain couples TRBV27 to TRBJ1-4; 7 bases map to TRBD1. CDR1 is MNHEY, CDR2 SMNVEV, per germline (reference sequence). The CDR3 loop spans 14 amino acids. J lost 7 bases, V lost 6 bases, and 8 bases had no gene match. The CDR3, as DNA: TGTGCCAGCAGCACTACCGGGACAGTTGAAAAACTGTTTTTT. Amino acids: CASSTTGTVEKLFF.

V usage is TRBV19 and J usage is TRBJ1-2, with a tentative D call TRBD1 (5 bases). Trimming pared 0 bases from V and 4 bases from J, leaving 12 bases between. The CDR3 has 15 residues. Germline-derived CDR1 and CDR2 are LNHDA and SQIVND (reference sequence). CDR3 sequence: CASSIDGDGGYGYTF. The CDR3 region has the DNA TGTGCCAGTAGTATAGATGGGGACGGCGGCTATGGCTACACCTTC.

The J gene is TRBJ2-3, the V gene TRBV7-9, with D perhaps matching TRBD1 or TRBD2 (5 bases each). V shed 11 bases and J shed 3 bases, with 18 bases lying between them. Germline V lookup: CDR1 SEHNR, CDR2 FQNEAQ (reference sequence). The CDR3 runs to 14 residues. The CDR3 DNA sequence: TGTGCCCACAGAGGGGCCCGGGGAACAGATACGCAGTATTTT. This encodes CAHRGARGTDTQYF.

The rearrangement uses TRBV11-1 and TRBJ2-1, with D unresolved. The CDR3 totals 13 residues. Germline-derived CDR1 and CDR2 are SGHAT and FQDESV (reference sequence). V lost 4 bases to trimming and J lost 5 bases, with 9 bases between them. This CDR3 is CASSSDRDNEQFF. The DNA of the CDR3 is TGTGCCAGCAGCTCGGACCGGGACAATGAGCAGTTCTTC.